This T cell receptor (beta chain) originates from a study of T cell clonality in common variable immunodeficiency. The CDR3 has 14 residues. V was pared by 5 bases and J by 5 bases, with 16 bases between. The germline CDR1 and CDR2 sequences are DFQATT and SNEGSKA (reference sequence). This clone was seen repeatedly, ten times or more. Its antigen remains unidentified. Sequencing ends 3 residues short of the CDR3 end; the germline J gene provides the rest. The protocol was immunoSEQ multiplex PCR, while the TCRdb copy is restricted to in-frame clones and leaves out a portion. The sample shows some 45,000 clones, none of them appearing just once. Points from the study as a whole: Fewer TCRbeta clones were shared among CVID subjects than controls.

Material for sequencing was peripheral blood mononuclear cells. This receptor was identified in a person aged 18 to 70 in good health. The chain employs TRBV20-1 and TRBJ2-1; D possibly corresponds to TRBD2 (7 bases). The CDR3 DNA, read in part, is TGCAGTGCTTGTCGGGGGGCTTTGGACAATGAG. Translating gives CSACRGALDNE. The CDR3 reads in full as CSACRGALDNEQFF.